Below, 30 T cell receptor beta chains from the same sample are listed, as sequenced in a study of technical replicates of blood from a handful of donors. Produced via immunoSEQ multiplex PCR; TCRdb's table is partial and in-frame only. This table has tens of thousands of clones, more than 75% appearing once. The specimen was PBMCs. These receptors all stem from a human donor in good health. Some clones in this sample may be carry-over from other donors' samples.

This clone appeared a few times. The V call is TRBV2, the J call TRBJ1-1, with 7 bases aligning to TRBD1. J gave up 1 base and V 6 bases, and 5 bases lay outside the gene matches. CDR3 length: 14 amino acids. In germline, CDR1 is SNHLY, CDR2 FYNNEI. CDR3: CASRGRTGNTEAFF. The CDR3 nucleotides read TGTGCCAGCAGGGGAAGGACAGGGAACACTGAAGCTTTCTTT. The variable domain in full, with the rest retrieved from reference TRBV2 and TRBJ1-1, is EPEVTQTPSHQVTQMGQEVILRCVPISNHLYFYWYRQILGQKVEFLVSFYNNEISEKSEIFDDQFSVERPDGSNFTLKIRSTKLEDSAMYFCASRGRTGNTEAFFGQGTRLTVV.

The gene calls are TRBV4-3 and TRBJ2-1, with TRBD2 matching over 7 bases. V trimming: 0 bases; J trimming: 4 bases; junction bases outside the gene matches: 6. Germline V gene lookup returns CDR1 LGHNA and CDR2 YSLEER. CDR3 length equals 16 residues. CDR3 sequence reads: CASSQDERDWYNEQFF. In DNA, the CDR3 is TGCGCCAGCAGCCAAGATGAGCGGGATTGGTACAATGAGCAGTTCTTC.

The chain carries TRBV27 and TRBJ1-1, with 11 bases that match TRBD1. Germline lookup yields CDR1 MNHEY and CDR2 SMNVEV (reference sequence). The CDR3 runs to 15 residues. V lost 6 bases and J lost 1; bases outside the gene matches: 4. Written as DNA, the CDR3 is TGTGCCAGCAGAGGCGGACAGGGGGCGAACACTGAAGCTTTCTTT. It encodes CASRGGQGANTEAFF.

The V call is TRBV6-1, the J call TRBJ2-7, with 7 bases aligning to TRBD1. CDR1 is MNHNS, CDR2 SASEGT, per germline. V trimming: 10 bases; J trimming: 3 bases; junction bases outside the gene matches: 9. The CDR3 is 13 amino acids. The CDR3 DNA follows: TGTGCCATCTCAAAGGACAGGCGCTACGAGCAGTACTTC. This translates into CAISKDRRYEQYF.

The chain links TRBV11-2 to TRBJ1-2; unclear D gene. The CDR3 extends over 12 amino acids. V was cut by 0 bases and J by 8 bases, with 7 bases left in between. Germline CDR1 SGHAT, CDR2 FQNNGV. Here the CDR3 DNA reads TGTGCCAGCAGCTTAGACGGGAACGGCTACACCTTC. Amino acids: CASSLDGNGYTF.

J is TRBJ2-7 and V is TRBV29-1; a weak D match, TRBD2 (6 bases). V was clipped by 4 bases and J by 2 bases, with 18 bases between them. The CDR3 spans 15 residues. Germline lookup yields CDR1 SQVTM and CDR2 ANQGSEA. The DNA of the CDR3 is TGCAGCGTTGTCCCAACCGGCAGGGAGGCCTACGAGCAGTACTTC. It specifies CSVVPTGREAYEQYF.

V is TRBV11-2 and J is TRBJ1-1; D is uncertain. Germline V gives CDR1 SGHAT, CDR2 FQNNGV. CDR3 length: 11 amino acids. The V end lost 5 bases, the J end lost 7 bases, and 8 bases lay between the germline ends. The CDR3 spells CASSEESEAFF. For the CDR3, the DNA is TGTGCCAGCAGCGAAGAGAGTGAAGCTTTCTTT.

The genes are TRBV9 and TRBJ2-2, with 14 bases matching TRBD2. Trimming at V came to 0 bases and at J to 1 base, leaving 8 bases not matched to a gene. CDR1 is SGDLS and CDR2 is YYNGEE in the germline V gene. The CDR3 loop spans 20 amino acids. The CDR3 region has the DNA TGTGCCAGCAGCGTAGCTCCCCTCGGGACTAGCGGGGGGAACACCGGGGAGCTGTTTTTT. Protein: CASSVAPLGTSGGNTGELFF. Filled out from reference TRBV9 and TRBJ2-2, the complete variable domain reads DSGVTQTPKHLITATGQRVTLRCSPRSGDLSVYWYQQSLDQGLQFLIQYYNGEERAKGNILERFSAQQFPDLHSELNLSSLELGDSALYFCASSVAPLGTSGGNTGELFFGEGSRLTVL.

The gene calls are TRBV7-2 and TRBJ2-5; TRBD2 matches at 11 bases. Germline trimming cut 1 base from V and 6 bases from J; bases unmatched to any gene: 4. The CDR3 covers 15 residues. CDR1 SGHTA and CDR2 FQGNSA come from the germline V gene. The CDR3 spells CASSLVAGGTKTQYF. The DNA for the CDR3 is TGTGCCAGCAGCTTAGTAGCGGGAGGGACGAAGACCCAGTACTTC.

The chain employs TRBV6-5 and TRBJ1-1; weak D call: TRBD1 (5 bases). CDR1 and CDR2 (germline): MNHEY, SVGAGI. V was trimmed by 4 bases and J by 4 bases, leaving 16 bases between them. The CDR3 sequence is 15 residues long. In nucleotides, the CDR3 is TGTGCCAGCAGTTTGGGACTCACGGAGGGCACTGAAGCTTTCTTT. This codes for CASSLGLTEGTEAFF.

This clone was found once. The chain's CDR3 is CASSPRGDYYGYTF. The CDR3, as DNA: TGTGCCAGCTCACCAAGAGGGGACTACTATGGCTACACCTTC. The chain carries TRBV18 and TRBJ1-2; TRBD1 might be the D (5 bases). The CDR3 has 14 residues. Per the germline V gene, CDR1 is KGHSH and CDR2 is LQKENI. V lost 2 bases to trimming and J lost 3 bases, with 10 bases between them.

This chain joins TRBV19 and TRBJ1-2, with TRBD1 as a possible D gene (5 bases). The length of the CDR3 is 16 residues. Trimming removed 1 base from V and 2 bases from J, with 14 bases in between. Germline V gene sequence: CDR1 LNHDA, CDR2 SQIVND (reference sequence). The CDR3 nucleotides are TGTGCCAGTAGTATAGGCACGGGACTAGGAAACTATGGCTACACCTTC. Translated: CASSIGTGLGNYGYTF.

The chain links TRBV2 to TRBJ2-1; D uncertain. Germline V gene sequence: CDR1 SNHLY, CDR2 FYNNEI. V was cut by 6 bases and J by 2 bases, with 2 bases left in between. The CDR3 runs 11 residues. Here the CDR3 reads CASSAYNEQFF. CDR3 nucleotide sequence: TGTGCCAGCAGCGCCTACAATGAGCAGTTCTTC.

The rearrangement joins TRBV5-5 to TRBJ1-5, with TRBD1 matching 10 bases. The CDR3 is made up of 20 amino acids. Unmatched junction bases numbered 12, after V lost 0 bases and J lost 0 bases. Germline V lookup: CDR1 SGHKS, CDR2 YYEKEE (reference sequence). Here the CDR3 DNA reads TGTGCCAGCAGCTTGGGGGACAGGGGATTTCCCGGTTATAGCAATCAGCCCCAGCATTTT. Residues: CASSLGDRGFPGYSNQPQHF. The entire variable domain, with the rest obtained from reference TRBV5-5 and TRBJ1-5, is as follows: DAGVTQSPTHLIKTRGQQVTLRCSPISGHKSVSWYQQVLGQGPQFIFQYYEKEERGRGNFPDRFSARQFPNYSSELNVNALLLGDSALYLCASSLGDRGFPGYSNQPQHFGDGTRLSIL.

V and J are TRBV18 and TRBJ1-1, with 7 bases identical to TRBD1. The J segment lost 3 bases and the V segment lost 1 base, leaving 2 bases of the junction unmatched. The CDR3 is 14 amino acids. The germline V gene has CDR1 KGHSH and CDR2 LQKENI. Written as DNA, the CDR3 is TGTGCCAGCTCACCACTGACAGGGCACACTGAAGCTTTCTTT. It translates to CASSPLTGHTEAFF.

The V and J genes are TRBV2 and TRBJ2-7; 7 positions match TRBD2. This CDR3 comprises 14 residues. V lost 3 bases to trimming and J lost 6 bases; unmatched junction nucleotides: 8. Germline CDR1 SNHLY, CDR2 FYNNEI. CDR3 coding DNA: TGTGCCAGCAGTGAGGCGGGAGAGGGGAGCGAGCAGTACTTC. It is translated as CASSEAGEGSEQYF.

This rearrangement joins TRBV9 to TRBJ1-3, with D perhaps TRBD1 (6 bases). V lost 0 bases, J lost 0 bases, and 10 bases lay in between. The CDR3 runs 16 residues. Germline V CDR1 and CDR2: SGDLS, YYNGEE. Here the CDR3 reads CASSVGQAISGNTIYF. CDR3 DNA sequence: TGTGCCAGCAGCGTAGGACAGGCAATCTCTGGAAACACCATATATTTT.

The chain employs TRBV7-9 and TRBJ1-1; no reliable D call. The CDR3 totals 12 residues. Germline V CDR1 and CDR2: SEHNR, FQNEAQ (reference sequence). Trimming removed 10 bases at V and 1 base at J, with 10 bases between. The CDR3 spells CATFEQNTEAFF. The CDR3 DNA reads as TGTGCCACTTTCGAACAGAACACTGAAGCTTTCTTT.

V and J are TRBV11-2 and TRBJ1-2; 9 bases are shared with TRBD1. The length of the CDR3 is 16 residues. With V trimmed by 1 base and J by 8 bases, 11 bases remained unmatched. Per the germline V gene, CDR1 is SGHAT and CDR2 is FQNNGV. CDR3 region: CASSLAVTGGRKGYTF. CDR3 in DNA: TGTGCCAGCAGCTTAGCTGTCACAGGGGGCAGAAAAGGCTACACCTTC. Looking up the rest from reference TRBV11-2 and TRBJ1-2 gives the full variable domain: EAGVAQSPRYKIIEKRQSVAFWCNPISGHATLYWYQQILGQGPKLLIQFQNNGVVDDSQLPKDRFSAERLKGVDSTLKIQPAKLEDSAVYLCASSLAVTGGRKGYTFGSGTRLTVV.

This clone was found once. This sequence joins TRBV9 and TRBJ2-1; TRBD2 agrees at 9 bases. The V gene's germline CDR1 is SGDLS and CDR2 YYNGEE. The CDR3 sequence is 15 residues long. With V trimmed by 0 bases and J by 4 bases, 2 bases remained unmatched. CDR3 sequence (DNA): TGTGCCAGCAGCGTAGAAAGCGGGGGGTACAATGAGCAGTTCTTC. Amino acids: CASSVESGGYNEQFF.

The V gene is TRBV15, the J gene TRBJ2-7, with 7 nucleotides matching TRBD1. The V gene end was trimmed by 2 bases and the J gene end by 4 bases; junction bases not matched to a gene: 5. CDR1 and CDR2 (germline): LNHNV, YYDKDF (reference sequence). The CDR3 is 14 residues long. The CDR3 nucleotides read TGTGCCACCAGCAGACCGGGACAGAGTTACGAGCAGTACTTC. Residues: CATSRPGQSYEQYF.

The chain couples TRBV2 to TRBJ2-7; TRBD1 aligns across 9 bases. Germline CDR1 reads SNHLY; CDR2 reads FYNNEI. The CDR3 covers 14 residues. V dropped 6 bases and J dropped 1; count of bases not matched to a gene: 4. The CDR3 region has the DNA TGTGCCAGCAGGGGGACAGGGATGTCCTACGAGCAGTACTTC. Translation gives CASRGTGMSYEQYF.

In this sample, this clone is medium-sized (0.01 to 0.1%). As DNA, the CDR3 is TGTGCCAGCAGCTTATTGACGGGGGGGGGCAAAAACATTCAGTACTTC. This sequence encodes CASSLLTGGGKNIQYF. The chain joins TRBV5-4 to TRBJ2-4; 8 bases map to TRBD2. The V gene's germline CDR1 is SGHNT and CDR2 YYREEE (reference sequence). The V segment lost 2 bases and the J segment 3 bases; nucleotides outside the gene matches: 7. The CDR3 runs to 16 residues.

V and J are TRBV7-9 and TRBJ2-2; TRBD1 aligns across 7 bases. Trimming at V came to 4 bases and at J to 4 bases, leaving 6 bases not matched to a gene. This CDR3 contains 15 residues. The germline V gene has CDR1 SEHNR and CDR2 FQNEAQ (reference sequence). The CDR3 DNA is TGTGCCAGCAGCTCGGGGACAGACGGCACCGGGGAGCTGTTTTTT. Protein: CASSSGTDGTGELFF.

This CDR3 reads CASSFGESSGNTIYF. The CDR3 nucleotides read TGTGCCAGCTCCTTTGGGGAGAGCTCTGGAAACACCATATATTTT. The genes are TRBV6-5 and TRBJ1-3; the D is unclear. Germline CDR1 reads MNHEY; CDR2 reads SVGAGI. CDR3 length equals 15 residues. Trimming left V 8 bases short and J 0 bases short, with 14 bases between.

This chain joins TRBV6-6 and TRBJ1-3; perhaps TRBD1 as D (5 bases). Trimming removed 3 bases at V and 3 bases at J, with 15 bases between. This CDR3 has 16 amino acids. CDR1 MNHNY and CDR2 SVGAGI come from the germline V gene (reference sequence). For the CDR3, the DNA is TGTGCCAGCAGTTATTCCCATGGGGGGTTTGGAAACACCATATATTTT. This codes for CASSYSHGGFGNTIYF.

The chain uses TRBV23-1 and TRBJ2-1; 8 nucleotides line up with TRBD2. TRBV23-1 is identified as an open reading frame with a role that is uncertain. V trimming: 2 bases; J trimming: 4 bases; junction bases outside the gene matches: 10. The CDR3 runs 17 residues. The CDR3 sequence is CASSQSRLAGLYNEQFF. As DNA, the CDR3 is TGCGCCAGCAGTCAAAGCAGGCTAGCGGGCCTTTACAATGAGCAGTTCTTC.

This rearrangement joins TRBV7-2 to TRBJ1-5; D call uncertain. In germline, CDR1 is SGHTA, CDR2 FQGNSA. Trimming removed 3 bases at V and 3 bases at J, with 12 bases between. The CDR3 spans 15 residues. This CDR3 reads CASSFWQATNQPQHF. As DNA, the CDR3 is TGTGCCAGCAGCTTCTGGCAGGCGACCAATCAGCCCCAGCATTTT. The full variable domain, with the rest looked up from reference TRBV7-2 and TRBJ1-5, is GAGVSQSPSNKVTEKGKDVELRCDPISGHTALYWYRQSLGQGLEFLIYFQGNSAPDKSGLPSDRFSAERTGGSVSTLTIQRTQQEDSAVYLCASSFWQATNQPQHFGDGTRLSIL.

The rearrangement links TRBV15 to TRBJ1-1; the D gene is possibly TRBD1 (6 bases). Germline V gene sequence: CDR1 LNHNV, CDR2 YYDKDF (reference sequence). The CDR3 length is 15 residues. V lost 1 base and J lost 4, with 13 bases in between. In DNA, the CDR3 is TGTGCCACCAGCAGAGGGGGGCAGGGCGCCACTGAAGCTTTCTTT. It codes for CATSRGGQGATEAFF.

The V and J genes are TRBV2 and TRBJ2-1, with 11 bases aligning to TRBD2. From germline, CDR1 is SNHLY and CDR2 FYNNEI. The V gene end was trimmed by 7 bases and the J gene end by 6 bases; junction bases not matched to a gene: 8. This CDR3 is 15 amino acids long. The CDR3 region is CASKQGLADSNEQFF. As DNA, the CDR3 is TGTGCCAGCAAACAGGGACTAGCGGACAGCAATGAGCAGTTCTTC. Supplemented by reference TRBV2 and TRBJ2-1, the full variable domain reads EPEVTQTPSHQVTQMGQEVILRCVPISNHLYFYWYRQILGQKVEFLVSFYNNEISEKSEIFDDQFSVERPDGSNFTLKIRSTKLEDSAMYFCASKQGLADSNEQFFGPGTRLTVL.